A selection of T cell receptor beta chains follows, all from one sample in a study of CD8 T cells in Susac syndrome. TCRdb itself ran the immunoSEQ multiplex PCR reads through MiXCR, one entry per CDR3 protein. The sample holds about 150,000 distinct CDR3 sequences, 85% to 95% seen once. Sequenced: CD4+ T cells from PBMCs. The receptors shown here come from a human donor with Susac syndrome. Both conserved end residues are part of each CDR3. The D gene is left open where the match is weak. Size is omitted from some rows. Given values are once, few, many or a class for expanded clones.

TRBV5-1	-	-	TRBJ1-1	CASSLGTTNTEAFF	TGCGCCAGCAGCTTGGGCACGACGAACACTGAAGCTTTCTTT
TRBV4-3	-	-	TRBJ2-6	CASSQDSQAGANVLTF	TGCGCCAGCAGCCAAGATTCCCAGGCTGGGGCCAACGTCCTGACTTTC
TRBV5-4	-	-	TRBJ2-7	CASSTRTNPYEQYF	TGTGCCAGCAGCACCCGGACCAATCCCTACGAGCAGTACTTC
TRBV9	-	TRBD1	TRBJ2-7	CASSPQGDPNYEQYF	TGTGCCAGCAGCCCACAGGGGGACCCAAACTACGAGCAGTACTTC
TRBV15	-	TRBD2	TRBJ2-3	CATSTLAGVRSDTQYF	TGTGCCACCAGCACACTAGCGGGGGTCCGCTCGGATACGCAGTATTTT
TRBV4-3	-	TRBD2	TRBJ2-3	CASSQMLAGGTDTQYF	TGCGCCAGCAGCCAAATGCTAGCGGGGGGCACAGATACGCAGTATTTT
TRBV7-9	-	-	TRBJ2-7	CASSLDFYEQYF	TGTGCCAGCAGCTTGGACTTCTACGAGCAGTACTTC
TRBV27	-	-	TRBJ2-2	CASGEWSSNTGELFF	TGTGCCAGCGGAGAGTGGAGCTCGAACACCGGGGAGCTGTTTTTT
TRBV20-1	few	TRBD2	TRBJ2-3	CSARAGGTDTQYF	TGCAGTGCTCGAGCGGGGGGCACAGATACGCAGTATTTT
TRBV5-6	-	-	TRBJ2-4	CASKEQIAKNIQYF	TGTGCCAGCAAGGAACAGATAGCCAAAAACATTCAGTACTTC
TRBV20-1	few	-	TRBJ2-5	CSARIGETQYF	TGCAGTGCTAGGATCGGGGAGACCCAGTACTTC
TRBV12-3/TRBV12-4	-	-	TRBJ2-3	CASSFAGPFGNTDTQYF	TGTGCCAGCAGTTTCGCGGGGCCATTCGGCAACACAGATACGCAGTATTTT
TRBV29-1	-	TRBD1	TRBJ2-7	CSVIPGTGTSYEQYF	TGCAGCGTTATTCCCGGGACAGGGACCTCCTACGAGCAGTACTTC
TRBV9	-	-	TRBJ1-3	CASSVDFGQYSGNTIYF	TGTGCCAGCAGCGTAGATTTTGGACAGTACTCTGGAAACACCATATATTTT
TRBV6-7	once	TRBD2	TRBJ2-1	CAAPLAGAHNEQFF	TGTGCCGCCCCCCTAGCGGGGGCCCACAATGAGCAGTTCTTC
TRBV15	once	-	TRBJ2-7	CATSDPGGVAAQYF	TGTGCCACCAGCGACCCGGGCGGGGTTGCGGCGCAGTACTTC
TRBV7-6	-	-	TRBJ2-3	CASSLGVVTDTQYF	TGTGCCAGCAGCTTAGGAGTAGTCACAGATACGCAGTATTTT
TRBV20-1	-	-	TRBJ2-2	CSAPGSPGELFF	TGCAGTGCCCCCGGGTCCCCCGGGGAGCTGTTTTTT
TRBV12-3/TRBV12-4	-	TRBD1	TRBJ1-6	CASQGGAGFTLHF	TGTGCCAGTCAGGGGGGCGCGGGTTTCACCCTCCACTTT
TRBV12-5	once	-	TRBJ1-4	CASGPYPDEKLFF	TGTGCTAGTGGTCCCTATCCCGACGAAAAACTGTTTTTT